The T cell receptor (beta chain) described here comes from a study of a mutant IDH1 vaccine in newly diagnosed glioma. On the study more broadly: Most patients had received both radiotherapy and temozolomide, the prior options being radiotherapy, temozolomide, or both. Study results and caveats: Shifts in the top peripheral T cell clonotypes seemed unrelated to pseudoprogression.

Clones were sequenced by immunoSEQ multiplex PCR, and TCRdb holds only the in-frame ones, with some missing. In the table there are approximately 36,000 clones, around four fifths of which are singletons. Germline trimming cut 6 bases from V and 7 bases from J; bases unmatched to any gene: 9. Germline V CDR1 and CDR2: MNHEY, SVGAGI. The CDR3 is 15 residues long. This clone has just one count. The target antigen is unknown. Time point here: baseline, week 1 (first vaccination visit). The treatment was: pre-vaccination baseline after standard-of-care therapy. The astrocytomas were IDH1-mutant, ATRX-negative, and WHO grade 3 or 4.

This clonotype was obtained from a man aged 40-50 years with glioma. Some clones in this sample may be carry-over from other donors' samples. This material consisted of PBMCs, taken from a glioma patient treated with radiotherapy, temozolomide or both. J is TRBJ1-6 and V is TRBV6-5; the match to TRBD1 covers 7 bases. Here the CDR3 DNA reads TGTGCCAGCAGCCTCTCGGACAGGCTCAATTCACCCCTCCACTTT. Protein: CASSLSDRLNSPLHF.